This T cell receptor beta chain was identified during a study of blood T cells in healthy people across ages. Broader study findings: As naive T cell percentage varied, TCR beta diversity correlated strongly with it.

The use of a sample-barcoded 5' primer and a J-beta primer mix characterized a second PCR of about 7 to 12 cycles. No fewer than 2.5 million CDR3-containing paired-end reads came from each sample. From the 5' RACE reads, TCRdb called clonotypes with MiXCR, one entry per CDR3 protein. The sample has 730,000 or so distinct CDR3 sequences; around 46% are singletons. This clonotype appeared once. No antigen is known for it. Source material: blood. This sequence originates from a woman aged 55 to 70 in good health.

CDR3 residues: CSVLSAGGRETQYF. CDR3 nucleotide sequence: TGCAGCGTTCTGTCAGCGGGGGGTAGAGAGACCCAGTACTTC. J is TRBJ2-5 and V is TRBV29-1; 9 nucleotides line up with TRBD2. The ends lost 5 bases at V and 4 bases at J; junction bases unmatched: 8. This CDR3 region has 14 residues. Germline lookup yields CDR1 SQVTM and CDR2 ANQGSEA. Combining the CDR3 with reference TRBV29-1 and TRBJ2-5 gives the whole variable domain SAVISQKPSRDICQRGTSLTIQCQVDSQVTMMFWYRQQPGQSLTLIATANQGSEATYESGFVIDKFPISRPNLTFSTLTVSNMSPEDSSIYLCSVLSAGGRETQYFGPGTRLLVL.